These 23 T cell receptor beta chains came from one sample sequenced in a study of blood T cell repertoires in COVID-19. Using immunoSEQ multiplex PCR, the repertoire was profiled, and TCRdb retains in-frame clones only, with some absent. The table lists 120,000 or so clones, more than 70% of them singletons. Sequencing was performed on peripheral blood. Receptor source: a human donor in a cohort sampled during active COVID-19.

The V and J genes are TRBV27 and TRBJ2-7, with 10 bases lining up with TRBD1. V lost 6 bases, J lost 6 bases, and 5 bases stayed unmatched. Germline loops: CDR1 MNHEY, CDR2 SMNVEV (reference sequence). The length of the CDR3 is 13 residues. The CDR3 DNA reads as TGTGCCAGCAGCCCAGACAGGGGGCTCGAGCAGTACTTC. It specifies CASSPDRGLEQYF.

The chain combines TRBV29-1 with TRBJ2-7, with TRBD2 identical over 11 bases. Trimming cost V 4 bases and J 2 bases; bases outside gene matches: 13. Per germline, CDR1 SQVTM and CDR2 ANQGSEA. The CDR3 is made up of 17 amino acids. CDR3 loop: CSVVGALLAGVTYEQYF. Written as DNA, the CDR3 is TGCAGCGTTGTCGGGGCATTACTAGCGGGAGTAACCTACGAGCAGTACTTC.

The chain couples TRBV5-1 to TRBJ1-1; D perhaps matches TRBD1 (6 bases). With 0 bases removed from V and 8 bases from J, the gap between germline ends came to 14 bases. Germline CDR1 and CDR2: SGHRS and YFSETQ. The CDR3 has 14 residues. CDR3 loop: CASSLAGGAPEAFF. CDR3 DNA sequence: TGCGCCAGCAGCTTGGCCGGGGGGGCCCCGGAAGCTTTCTTT.

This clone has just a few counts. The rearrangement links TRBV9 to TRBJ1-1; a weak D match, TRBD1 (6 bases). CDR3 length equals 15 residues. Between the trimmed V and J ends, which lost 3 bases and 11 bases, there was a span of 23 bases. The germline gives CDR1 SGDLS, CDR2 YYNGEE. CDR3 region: CASSGGEQGAWDAFF. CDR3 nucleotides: TGTGCCAGCAGCGGGGGCGAACAGGGCGCTTGGGACGCTTTCTTT.

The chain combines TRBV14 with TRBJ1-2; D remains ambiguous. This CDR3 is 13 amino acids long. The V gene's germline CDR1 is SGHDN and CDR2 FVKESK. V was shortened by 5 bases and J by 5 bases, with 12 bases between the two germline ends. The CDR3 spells CASSYPRTYGYTF. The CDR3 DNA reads TGTGCCAGCAGCTACCCGCGCACTTATGGCTACACCTTC.

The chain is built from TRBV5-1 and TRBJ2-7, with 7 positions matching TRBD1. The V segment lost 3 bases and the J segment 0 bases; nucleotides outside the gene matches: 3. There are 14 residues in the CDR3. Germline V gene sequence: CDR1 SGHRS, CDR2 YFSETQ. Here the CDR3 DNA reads TGCGCCAGCAGCTGGGGACAGTACTCCTACGAGCAGTACTTC. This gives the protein CASSWGQYSYEQYF.

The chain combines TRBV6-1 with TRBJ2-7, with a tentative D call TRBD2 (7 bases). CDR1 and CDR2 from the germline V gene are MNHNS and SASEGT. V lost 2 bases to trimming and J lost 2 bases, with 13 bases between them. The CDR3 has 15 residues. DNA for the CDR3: TGTGCCAGCAGTGAACGGGGAGGGGGGCCCTACGAGCAGTACTTC. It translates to CASSERGGGPYEQYF.

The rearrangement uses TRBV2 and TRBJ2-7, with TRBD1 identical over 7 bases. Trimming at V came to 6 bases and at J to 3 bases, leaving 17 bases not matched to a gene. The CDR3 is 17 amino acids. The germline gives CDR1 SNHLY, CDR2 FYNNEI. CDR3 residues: CASSSPRRQGPNYEQYF. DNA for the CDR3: TGTGCCAGCAGCTCGCCGAGGAGACAGGGACCCAACTACGAGCAGTACTTC.

CDR3 amino acids: CASSVAGSNTEAFF. The CDR3 bases are TGTGCCAGCAGCGTAGCAGGGTCCAACACTGAAGCTTTCTTT. The rearrangement joins TRBV9 to TRBJ1-1; maybe TRBD1 (5 bases). Germline lookup yields CDR1 SGDLS and CDR2 YYNGEE. The CDR3 sequence is 14 residues long. Trimming removed 0 bases at V and 2 bases at J, with 8 bases between. Combining the CDR3 with reference TRBV9 and TRBJ1-1 gives the whole variable domain DSGVTQTPKHLITATGQRVTLRCSPRSGDLSVYWYQQSLDQGLQFLIQYYNGEERAKGNILERFSAQQFPDLHSELNLSSLELGDSALYFCASSVAGSNTEAFFGQGTRLTVV.

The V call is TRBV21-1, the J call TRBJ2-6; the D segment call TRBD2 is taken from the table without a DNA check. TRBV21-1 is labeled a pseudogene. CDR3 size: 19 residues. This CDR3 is CASSGRLAGVNSGANVLTF. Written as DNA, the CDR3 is TGTGCCAGCAGCGGCCGACTAGCGGGAGTTAACTCTGGGGCCAACGTCCTGACTTTC.

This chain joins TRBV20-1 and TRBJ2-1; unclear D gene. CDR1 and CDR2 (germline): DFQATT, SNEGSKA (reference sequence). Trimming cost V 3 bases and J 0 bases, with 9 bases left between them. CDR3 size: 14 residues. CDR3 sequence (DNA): TGCAGTGCTAGTTCAGAGGTCTCCTACAATGAGCAGTTCTTC. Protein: CSASSEVSYNEQFF.

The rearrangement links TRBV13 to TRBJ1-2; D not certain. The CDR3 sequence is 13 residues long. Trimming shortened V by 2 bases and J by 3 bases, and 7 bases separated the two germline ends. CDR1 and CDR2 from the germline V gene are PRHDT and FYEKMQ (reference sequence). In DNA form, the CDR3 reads TGTGCCAGCAGCTTACGGACTGACTATGGCTACACCTTC. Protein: CASSLRTDYGYTF.

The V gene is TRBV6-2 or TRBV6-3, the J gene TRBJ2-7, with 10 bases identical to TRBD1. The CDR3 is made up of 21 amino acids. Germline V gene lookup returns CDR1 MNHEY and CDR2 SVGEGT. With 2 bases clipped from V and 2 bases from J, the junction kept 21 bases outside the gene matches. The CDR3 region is CASSYTPPGTGVPYTPYEQYF. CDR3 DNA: TGTGCCAGCAGTTACACCCCACCCGGGACAGGGGTCCCTTATACCCCCTACGAGCAGTACTTC.

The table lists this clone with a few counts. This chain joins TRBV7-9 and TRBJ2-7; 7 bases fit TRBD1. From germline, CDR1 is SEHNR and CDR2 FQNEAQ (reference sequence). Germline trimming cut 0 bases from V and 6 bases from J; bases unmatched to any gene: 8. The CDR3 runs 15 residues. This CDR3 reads CASSLATGTLSEQYF. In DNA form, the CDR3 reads TGTGCCAGCAGCTTAGCGACAGGGACCCTCTCCGAGCAGTACTTC. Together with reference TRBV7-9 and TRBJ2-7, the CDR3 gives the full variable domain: DTGVSQNPRHKITKRGQNVTFRCDPISEHNRLYWYRQTLGQGPEFLTYFQNEAQLEKSRLLSDRFSAERPKGSFSTLEIQRTEQGDSAMYLCASSLATGTLSEQYFGPGTRLTVT.

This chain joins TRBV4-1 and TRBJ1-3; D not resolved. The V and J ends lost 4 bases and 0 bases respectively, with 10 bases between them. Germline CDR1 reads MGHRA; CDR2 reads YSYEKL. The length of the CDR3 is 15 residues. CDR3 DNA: TGCGCCAGCAGCCGATTTCACTTCTCTGGAAACACCATATATTTT. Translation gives CASSRFHFSGNTIYF.

This CDR3 is CASSLGQLYGYTF. The CDR3 bases are TGTGCCAGCAGCCTAGGACAGCTCTATGGCTACACCTTC. The V and J genes are TRBV14 and TRBJ1-2; D is perhaps TRBD1 (6 bases). Deletions cut 4 bases from V and 4 bases from J, with 10 bases between. Germline CDR1 and CDR2: SGHDN and FVKESK. The length of the CDR3 is 13 residues.

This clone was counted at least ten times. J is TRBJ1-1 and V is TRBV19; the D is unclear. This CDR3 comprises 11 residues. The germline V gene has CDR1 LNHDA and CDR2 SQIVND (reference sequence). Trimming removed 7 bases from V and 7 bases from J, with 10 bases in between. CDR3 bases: TGTGCCAGTATAAGCCGAGGTGAAGCTTTCTTT. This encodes CASISRGEAFF.

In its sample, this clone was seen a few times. The CDR3 region has the DNA TGCGCCAGCAGCCAAGAAGGACAGGGGAACACTGAAGCTTTCTTT. This gives the protein CASSQEGQGNTEAFF. This chain joins TRBV4-1 and TRBJ1-1, with TRBD1 identical over 8 bases. V gave up 0 bases and J gave up 1 base; unmatched junction bases: 1. Germline V gene lookup returns CDR1 MGHRA and CDR2 YSYEKL. This CDR3 spans 15 amino acids.

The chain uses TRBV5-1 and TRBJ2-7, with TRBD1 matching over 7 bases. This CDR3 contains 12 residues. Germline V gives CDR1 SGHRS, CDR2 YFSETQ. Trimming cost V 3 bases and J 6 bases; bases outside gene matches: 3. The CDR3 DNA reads TGCGCCAGCAGCTGGACAGGTTCCGAGCAGTACTTC. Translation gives CASSWTGSEQYF.

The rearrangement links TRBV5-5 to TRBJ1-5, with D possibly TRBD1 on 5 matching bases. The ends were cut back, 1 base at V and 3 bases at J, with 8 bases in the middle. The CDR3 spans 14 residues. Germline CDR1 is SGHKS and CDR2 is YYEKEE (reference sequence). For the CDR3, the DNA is TGTGCCAGCAGCTTGATGACAGACAATCAGCCCCAGCATTTT. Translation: CASSLMTDNQPQHF.

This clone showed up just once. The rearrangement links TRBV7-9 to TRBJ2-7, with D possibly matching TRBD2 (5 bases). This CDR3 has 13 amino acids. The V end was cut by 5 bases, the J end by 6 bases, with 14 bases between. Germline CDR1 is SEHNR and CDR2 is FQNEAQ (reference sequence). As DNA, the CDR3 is TGTGCCAGCAGCCGGGCCGGTGGGAGCGAGCAGTACTTC. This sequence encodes CASSRAGGSEQYF.

The DNA of the CDR3 is TGTGCCAGTAGTATGGGGACAGGGGAAGGTGGGGCCAACGTCCTGACTTTC. This codes for CASSMGTGEGGANVLTF. This chain links TRBV19 with TRBJ2-6; 10 bases align to TRBD1. Germline CDR1 reads LNHDA; CDR2 reads SQIVND (reference sequence). The CDR3 spans 17 residues. V trimming: 3 bases; J trimming: 3 bases; junction bases outside the gene matches: 5.

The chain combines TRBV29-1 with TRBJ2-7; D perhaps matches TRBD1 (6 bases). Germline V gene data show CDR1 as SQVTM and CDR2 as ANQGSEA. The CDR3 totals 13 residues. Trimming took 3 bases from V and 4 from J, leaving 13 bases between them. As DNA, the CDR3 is TGCAGCGTTGACACGGGACAAGGATACGAGCAGTACTTC. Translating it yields CSVDTGQGYEQYF.